This T cell receptor beta chain appears in the sequencing data of a study of identical twins. Findings of the study overall: The authors drew conclusions from cross-sectional statistical analysis rather than following the same donors.

This clonotype was observed a handful of times. Its antigen is undetermined. TCRdb re-called the 5' RACE reads through MiXCR, storing one row per CDR3 protein. The sample includes approximately 210,000 distinct CDR3 sequences, over 8% seen only once; the top ten take 5% to 5.5%. Looked up from germline, CDR1 is DFQATT and CDR2 is SNEGSKA (reference sequence). This CDR3 is built from 14 residues. V lost 5 bases, J lost 3 bases, and 5 bases stayed unmatched. This TCR derives from a woman aged 18-29 years in good health. The source material was memory (CD45RO+) T cells sorted from blood. The V gene is TRBV20-1, the J gene TRBJ2-2; 8 nucleotides match TRBD1. The CDR3 nucleotides are TGCAGTGCTCCTAGACAGGGGTACACCGGGGAGCTGTTTTTT. Its protein is CSAPRQGYTGELFF.